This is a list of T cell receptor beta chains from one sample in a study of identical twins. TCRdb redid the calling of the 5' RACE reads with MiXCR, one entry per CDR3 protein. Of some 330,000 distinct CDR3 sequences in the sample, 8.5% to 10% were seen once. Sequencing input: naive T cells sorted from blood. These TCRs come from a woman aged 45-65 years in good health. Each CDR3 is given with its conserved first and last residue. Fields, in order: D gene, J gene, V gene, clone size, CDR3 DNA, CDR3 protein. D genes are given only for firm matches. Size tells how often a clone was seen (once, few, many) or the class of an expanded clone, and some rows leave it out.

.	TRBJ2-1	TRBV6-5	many	TGTGCCAGCAGTTACTCCGGGACAACCGACAATGAGCAGTTCTTC	CASSYSGTTDNEQFF
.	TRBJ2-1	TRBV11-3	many	TGTGCCAGCAGCTTACCGGGCAATGAGCAGTTCTTC	CASSLPGNEQFF
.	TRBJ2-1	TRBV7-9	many	TGTGCCAGCAGCCCCGGGACTCCGGGGAATGAGCAGTTCTTC	CASSPGTPGNEQFF
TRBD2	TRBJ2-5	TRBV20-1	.	TGCAGTGCTCAAAGGGCGGGAGGGTCCCGGGAGACCCAGTACTTC	CSAQRAGGSRETQYF
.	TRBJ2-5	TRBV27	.	TGTGCCAGCAGTTTGGGTTATGGCACCTTAAACCAAGAGACCCAGTACTTC	CASSLGYGTLNQETQYF
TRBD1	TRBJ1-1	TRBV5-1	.	TGCGCCAGCAGCTGGGAGAGGGGGCTCGGGGGGAACACTGAAGCTTTCTTT	CASSWERGLGGNTEAFF
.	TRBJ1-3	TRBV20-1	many	TGCAGTGCGTTACCTGTAGACTCTGGAAACACCATATATTTT	CSALPVDSGNTIYF
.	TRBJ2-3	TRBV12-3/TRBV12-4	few	TGTGCCACCAGGGATTCGGCAGATACGCAGTATTTT	CATRDSADTQYF
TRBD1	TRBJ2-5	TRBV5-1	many	TGCGCCAGCAGCCACGGGACAGGAATGGAGACCCAGTACTTC	CASSHGTGMETQYF
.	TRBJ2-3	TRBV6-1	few	TGTGCCAGCAGTGAAGCAGTGGATACGCAGTATTTT	CASSEAVDTQYF
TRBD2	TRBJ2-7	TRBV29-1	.	TGCAGCGTTCACGGGGGGAACGAGCAGTACTTC	CSVHGGNEQYF
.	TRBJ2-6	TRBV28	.	TGTGCCAGCACCCCGCTCCCCACCTCTGGGGCCAACGTCCTGACTTTC	CASTPLPTSGANVLTF
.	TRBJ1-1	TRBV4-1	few	TGCGCCAGCAGCCAACCGACCCGGCGCACTGAAGCTTTCTTT	CASSQPTRRTEAFF
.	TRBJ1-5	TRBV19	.	TGTGCCACCCGACGGACAGTTAGCAATCAGCCCCAGCATTTT	CATRRTVSNQPQHF
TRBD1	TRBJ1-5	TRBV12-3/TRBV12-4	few	TGTGCCAGCAGTTTAAGTCGGACAGGTAATAGCAATCAGCCCCAGCATTTT	CASSLSRTGNSNQPQHF
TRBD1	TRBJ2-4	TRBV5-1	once	TGCGCCAGCAGCTTATTACAGGGGGGACTTAGCGGAAACATTCAGTACTTC	CASSLLQGGLSGNIQYF
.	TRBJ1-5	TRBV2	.	TGTGCCAGCAGCGCCCCAGGGGAATGGCGGCAGCCCCAGCATTTT	CASSAPGEWRQPQHF
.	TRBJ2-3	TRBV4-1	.	TGCGCCAGCAGCCAAGAAGACCGCCCGGGGACTCATCGCACAGATACGCAGTATTTT	CASSQEDRPGTHRTDTQYF
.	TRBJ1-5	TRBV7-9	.	TGTGCCAGCAGCTTAGAAGGGAAAGGGGCCCAGCATTTT	CASSLEGKGAQHF
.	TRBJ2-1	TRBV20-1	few	TGCAGTGCTAACCTGGCGGGGTCGCACCCCCCGTTCTTC	CSANLAGSHPPFF
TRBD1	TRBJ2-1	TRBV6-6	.	TGTGCCAGCAGTTCCAGGGGGCCATTTTACAATGAGCAGTTCTTC	CASSSRGPFYNEQFF
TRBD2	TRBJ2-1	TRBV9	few	TGTGCCAGCAGCGATAGGACGGGAGATCTAGCGGGAGGCCTCTCCTACAATGAGCAGTTCTTC	CASSDRTGDLAGGLSYNEQFF
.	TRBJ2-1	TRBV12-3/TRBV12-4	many	TGTGCCAGCAGTTTAGGGGTAGGATACAATGAGCAGTTCTTC	CASSLGVGYNEQFF
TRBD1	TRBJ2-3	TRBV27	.	TGTGCCAGCAGTCCTACAGGGGCCACAGATACGCAGTATTTT	CASSPTGATDTQYF
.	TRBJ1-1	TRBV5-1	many	TGCGCCAGCTCAGCCGTGAACACTGAAGCTTTCTTT	CASSAVNTEAFF
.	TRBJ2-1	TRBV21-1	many	TGTGCCATCCAATACGCTTCACACGGGGGTAACTACAATGAGCAGTTCTTC	CAIQYASHGGNYNEQFF
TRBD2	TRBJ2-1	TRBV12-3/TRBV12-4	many	TGTGCCAGCAGGGGGACTAGCGGGAGTAATGAGCAGTTCTTC	CASRGTSGSNEQFF
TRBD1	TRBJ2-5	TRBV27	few	TGTGCCAGCAGTTTTACAGGGGTAGATGAGACCCAGTACTTC	CASSFTGVDETQYF
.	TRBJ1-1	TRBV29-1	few	TGCAGCGCCCCCCCGGAGAACACTGAAGCTTTCTTT	CSAPPENTEAFF
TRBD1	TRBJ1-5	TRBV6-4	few	TGTGCCAGCAGCGAGGGGACAGGCAATCAGCCCCAGCATTTT	CASSEGTGNQPQHF
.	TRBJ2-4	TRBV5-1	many	TGCGCCAGCAGCTCTGACAGCATGGGAAACATTCAGTACTTC	CASSSDSMGNIQYF
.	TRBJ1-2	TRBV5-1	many	TGCGCCAGCAGCTTGGAAGGCAAGAACTATGGCTACACCTTC	CASSLEGKNYGYTF
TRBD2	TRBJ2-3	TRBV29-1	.	TGCAGCGGTCTAGCGGGAGTGCCAGATACGCAGTATTTT	CSGLAGVPDTQYF
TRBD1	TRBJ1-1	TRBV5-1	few	TGCGCCAGCAGCCCACAGGGGGCCGGGAACACTGAAGCTTTCTTT	CASSPQGAGNTEAFF
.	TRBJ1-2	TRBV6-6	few	TGTGCCAGCAGTTGGAAGTACAGCTATGGCTACACCTTC	CASSWKYSYGYTF
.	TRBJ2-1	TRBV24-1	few	TGTGCCACCAGTTCTCCAGCTAGCGCACCTTACAATGAGCAGTTCTTC	CATSSPASAPYNEQFF
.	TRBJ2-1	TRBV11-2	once	TGTGCCAGCAGCTTACTTACTACTCTCTCCTACAATGAGCAGTTCTTC	CASSLLTTLSYNEQFF
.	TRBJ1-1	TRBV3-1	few	TGTGCCAGCAGCACCAGAACGAACACTGAAGCTTTCTTT	CASSTRTNTEAFF
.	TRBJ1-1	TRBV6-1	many	TGTGCCAGCAGAAGAGTCATGAACACTGAAGCTTTCTTT	CASRRVMNTEAFF
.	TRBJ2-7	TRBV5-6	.	TGTGCCAGCAGCCCCATCCGTACCTACGAGCAGTACTTC	CASSPIRTYEQYF
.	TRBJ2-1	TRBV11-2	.	TGTGCCAGCAGCTTAGATCCCGCGGGGTACTACAATGAGCAGTTCTTC	CASSLDPAGYYNEQFF
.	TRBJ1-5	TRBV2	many	TGTGCCAGCAGTGGGACAGTTAATCAGCCCCAGCATTTT	CASSGTVNQPQHF
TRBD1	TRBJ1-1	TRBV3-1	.	TGTGCCAGCAGCCCCTGGACAGGAGTAAACACTGAAGCTTTCTTT	CASSPWTGVNTEAFF
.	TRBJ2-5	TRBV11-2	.	TGTGCCAGCAGCTTCTCCGGGGGTTGGTACCAAGAGACCCAGTACTTC	CASSFSGGWYQETQYF
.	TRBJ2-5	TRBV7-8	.	TGTGCCAGCAGCTTAGCGGGGGAAGGGACCCAGTACTTC	CASSLAGEGTQYF
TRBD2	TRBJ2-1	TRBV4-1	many	TGCGCCAGCAGCCAAGATGCCCTAGCGGGAGAAAGGGAGTTCTTC	CASSQDALAGEREFF
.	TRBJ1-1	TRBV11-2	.	TGTGCCAGCAGCCCCGGGGGGGCCCCTGAAGCTTTCTTT	CASSPGGAPEAFF
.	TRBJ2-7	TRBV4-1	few	TGCGCCAGCAGCCAGGCAGGGGAAAGGTACGAGCAGTACTTC	CASSQAGERYEQYF
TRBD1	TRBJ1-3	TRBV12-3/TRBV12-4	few	TGTGCCAGCAGCAGACAGGGGGCGGAAAACACCATATATTTT	CASSRQGAENTIYF
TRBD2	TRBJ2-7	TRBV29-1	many	TGCAGCGTTGAGAAACGGGGTAATAGCGGGGTCCCACGCTACGAGCAGTACTTC	CSVEKRGNSGVPRYEQYF
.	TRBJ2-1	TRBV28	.	TGTGCCAGCAGTTTGGGGGAGAAGCAGTTCTTC	CASSLGEKQFF
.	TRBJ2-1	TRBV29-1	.	TGCAGCGCGGTCAGTGCCACCTACAATGAGCAGTTCTTC	CSAVSATYNEQFF
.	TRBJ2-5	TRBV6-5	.	TGTGCCAGCAGTTACGGGGAACAAGAGACCCAGTACTTC	CASSYGEQETQYF
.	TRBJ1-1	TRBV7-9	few	TGTGCCAGCAGCTTAGAGGAGGGGAGGAGCACTGAAGCTTTCTTT	CASSLEEGRSTEAFF
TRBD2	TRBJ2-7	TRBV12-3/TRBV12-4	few	TGTGCCAGCAACATCGGCGGGGGAACTTCCTACGAGCAGTACTTC	CASNIGGGTSYEQYF
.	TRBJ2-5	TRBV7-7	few	TGTGCTAGCAGACACTCGGAACAAAGCGAGACCCAGTACTTC	CASRHSEQSETQYF
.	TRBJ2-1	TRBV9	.	TGTGCCAGCAGCGTAGTTGATTCTAATGAGCAGTTCTTC	CASSVVDSNEQFF
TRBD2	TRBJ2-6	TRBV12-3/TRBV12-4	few	TGTGCCAGCAGTCCGACTAGCGGGATCGCTGGGGCCAACGTCCTGACTTTC	CASSPTSGIAGANVLTF
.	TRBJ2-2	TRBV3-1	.	TGTGCCAGCAGCCAAGGAAGAGACTTGAACACCGGGGAGCTGTTTTTT	CASSQGRDLNTGELFF
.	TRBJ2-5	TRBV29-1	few	TGCAGCGTGAGCCCAGGGGCGGTCGTAGTGACCCAGTACTTC	CSVSPGAVVVTQYF